Listed below are T cell receptor beta chains from one sample, sequenced in a study of identical twins. TCRdb ran MiXCR on the 5' RACE reads and lists one entry per CDR3 protein. The profile covers about 690,000 distinct CDR3 sequences, with around 6% appearing a single time and under 2% taken by the ten largest. The sample comprised naive T cells sorted from blood. The receptors stem from a man aged 18-30 years in good health. The CDR3 runs from the conserved cysteine through the conserved F or W. Fields, in order: clone size, J gene, D gene, V gene, CDR3 DNA, CDR3 protein. The D gene is left open where the match is weak. The size field is filled for only some rows; it gives once, few, many or a size class.

clone size: .
J gene: TRBJ2-7
D gene: .
V gene: TRBV12-3/TRBV12-4
CDR3 DNA: TGTGCCAGCAGCTCCGCTTTGGAGCAGTACTTC
CDR3 protein: CASSSALEQYF

clone size: many
J gene: TRBJ2-3
D gene: .
V gene: TRBV12-3/TRBV12-4
CDR3 DNA: TGTGCCAGCAGTATCAGGGGCGGGACAGATACGCAGTATTTT
CDR3 protein: CASSIRGGTDTQYF

clone size: few
J gene: TRBJ1-5
D gene: .
V gene: TRBV4-1
CDR3 DNA: TGCGCCAGCAGCCAAGCAGGGGTGGGCAAGCCCCAGCATTTT
CDR3 protein: CASSQAGVGKPQHF

clone size: many
J gene: TRBJ1-1
D gene: .
V gene: TRBV28
CDR3 DNA: TGTGCCAGCAGTTTAATACAGGGTAGGAACACTGAAGCTTTCTTT
CDR3 protein: CASSLIQGRNTEAFF

clone size: .
J gene: TRBJ2-7
D gene: TRBD1
V gene: TRBV5-1
CDR3 DNA: TGCGCCAGCAGCTGGGACAGGGGAGCTTACGAGCAGTACTTC
CDR3 protein: CASSWDRGAYEQYF

clone size: many
J gene: TRBJ1-1
D gene: .
V gene: TRBV29-1
CDR3 DNA: TGCAGCGTTGTGGGGTGGAACACTGAAGCTTTCTTT
CDR3 protein: CSVVGWNTEAFF

clone size: .
J gene: TRBJ2-2
D gene: TRBD2
V gene: TRBV11-2
CDR3 DNA: TGTGCCAGCAGCTTAGTCCCCCGCCTAGCGGGAGTGGTCGGGGAGCTGTTTTTT
CDR3 protein: CASSLVPRLAGVVGELFF

clone size: .
J gene: TRBJ2-1
D gene: TRBD2
V gene: TRBV5-1
CDR3 DNA: TGCGCCAGCAGCTTGGTCAAAAGAGCGGGAGGATACAATGAGCAGTTCTTC
CDR3 protein: CASSLVKRAGGYNEQFF

clone size: many
J gene: TRBJ1-5
D gene: .
V gene: TRBV28
CDR3 DNA: TGTGCCAGCACCCGGTTTCTGGGAGGGAATCAGCCCCAGCATTTT
CDR3 protein: CASTRFLGGNQPQHF

clone size: .
J gene: TRBJ2-7
D gene: TRBD1
V gene: TRBV7-2
CDR3 DNA: TGTGCCAGCAGCGGGACAGGCTACGAGCAGTACTTC
CDR3 protein: CASSGTGYEQYF

clone size: many
J gene: TRBJ2-5
D gene: .
V gene: TRBV7-8
CDR3 DNA: TGTGCCAGCAGCTTAGAGGGGCGGATTGGGTGGGTGAAGACCCAGTACTTC
CDR3 protein: CASSLEGRIGWVKTQYF

clone size: many
J gene: TRBJ2-1
D gene: TRBD2
V gene: TRBV28
CDR3 DNA: TGTGCCAGCAGTTTCCGGACTAGCGGAACCAATGAGCAGTTCTTC
CDR3 protein: CASSFRTSGTNEQFF

clone size: many
J gene: TRBJ1-1
D gene: TRBD1
V gene: TRBV5-1
CDR3 DNA: TGCGCCAGCAGCTTTCAGGGGGCGTGGGACACTGAAGCTTTCTTT
CDR3 protein: CASSFQGAWDTEAFF

clone size: few
J gene: TRBJ2-5
D gene: .
V gene: TRBV6-2/TRBV6-3
CDR3 DNA: TGTGCCAGCGGATCCCCGTACGAGATCGAGACCCAGTACTTC
CDR3 protein: CASGSPYEIETQYF

clone size: many
J gene: TRBJ2-5
D gene: .
V gene: TRBV5-1
CDR3 DNA: TGCGCCAGCAGCAATTTCGGCGGGACCCAAGAGACCCAGTACTTC
CDR3 protein: CASSNFGGTQETQYF

clone size: many
J gene: TRBJ2-2
D gene: .
V gene: TRBV12-3/TRBV12-4
CDR3 DNA: TGTGCCAGCAGTCCCGGGACCCGCTATACCGGGGAGCTGTTTTTT
CDR3 protein: CASSPGTRYTGELFF

clone size: .
J gene: TRBJ2-5
D gene: TRBD2
V gene: TRBV5-1
CDR3 DNA: TGCGCCAGCAGGGGGACGGCGGGAGTTATGGAGACCCAGTACTTC
CDR3 protein: CASRGTAGVMETQYF

clone size: .
J gene: TRBJ2-1
D gene: .
V gene: TRBV7-6
CDR3 DNA: TGTGCCAGCAGCGCGCCGGGACCGTGGGGCAATGAGCAGTTCTTC
CDR3 protein: CASSAPGPWGNEQFF

clone size: few
J gene: TRBJ2-2
D gene: .
V gene: TRBV4-2
CDR3 DNA: TGTGCCAGCAGCCAAGTCGGGGAGACCGGGGAGCTGTTTTTT
CDR3 protein: CASSQVGETGELFF

clone size: few
J gene: TRBJ2-1
D gene: .
V gene: TRBV20-1
CDR3 DNA: TGCAGTGCTAGAGGTTCCAGGGGTGAGGGATACAATGAGCAGTTCTTC
CDR3 protein: CSARGSRGEGYNEQFF

clone size: few
J gene: TRBJ2-2
D gene: .
V gene: TRBV7-9
CDR3 DNA: TGTGCCAGCAGACCCACTGCGAGTTCTGGGGAGCTGTTTTTT
CDR3 protein: CASRPTASSGELFF

clone size: many
J gene: TRBJ2-3
D gene: TRBD2
V gene: TRBV6-1
CDR3 DNA: TGTGCCAGCAGTGAACGAGCGGGAGGGCTCACAGATACGCAGTATTTT
CDR3 protein: CASSERAGGLTDTQYF

clone size: many
J gene: TRBJ2-3
D gene: .
V gene: TRBV6-2/TRBV6-3
CDR3 DNA: TGTGCCAGCAGTTACACCGGGCTTTGGGGGAGCACAAAAAGCACAGATACGCAGTATTTT
CDR3 protein: CASSYTGLWGSTKSTDTQYF

clone size: few
J gene: TRBJ2-1
D gene: TRBD1
V gene: TRBV12-3/TRBV12-4
CDR3 DNA: TGTGCCAGCAGCTCGACAGGGGACCTCTGGAATGAGCAGTTCTTC
CDR3 protein: CASSSTGDLWNEQFF